This T cell receptor beta chain appears in the sequencing data of a study of cytomegalovirus exposure and HLA in healthy donors. Study-level results: The study labeled 170 or so TCR beta chains cytomegalovirus-associated.

Germline V gene data show CDR1 as LNHDA and CDR2 as SQIVND (reference sequence). The CDR3 runs to 14 residues. Trimming at V came to 7 bases and at J to 1 base, leaving 6 bases not matched to a gene. The PCR used 60 Vbeta and 13 Jbeta primers. Produced via immunoSEQ multiplex PCR; TCRdb's table is partial and in-frame only. The sample contains fewer than 150,000 clones, 73% of which appear only once. About this clone itself: The antigen remains undetermined.

The V and J genes are TRBV19 and TRBJ1-1, with TRBD1 matching 7 bases. This clonotype originated in a human donor in good health. Source material: PBMCs. DNA of the CDR3: TGTGCCAGTACCTTACAGGGGCGGAACACTGAAGCTTTCTTT. Amino acids: CASTLQGRNTEAFF.